There are many counts of the clone carrying this T cell receptor beta chain. The sample belongs to a study of T cell repertoires in cytomegalovirus infection. TCRdb ran MiXCR on the reads and lists one entry per CDR3 protein. The top ten hold less than 50% of the sample, which has roughly 230,000 distinct CDR3 sequences, about a sixth seen once. The CDR3 is made up of 12 amino acids. V shed 8 bases and J shed 7 bases, with 15 bases lying between them. CDR1 SGHTA and CDR2 FQGNSA come from the germline V gene. Sequencing input: CD8+ T cells from PBMCs. This clonotype was obtained from a human donor in good health (CMV status not recorded). Some clones in this sample may be carry-over from other donors' samples. The rearrangement joins TRBV7-2 to TRBJ2-7; D remains ambiguous. CDR3 sequence reads: CASHRESEEQYF. The CDR3 coding sequence is TGTGCCAGCCACCGAGAGTCGGAGGAGCAGTACTTC.